Following are 32 T cell receptor beta chains from one sample sequenced in a study of tumor-infiltrating lymphocytes in primary liver carcinoma. The tissue used was unsorted bulk material of 20-30 mg. RNA and DNA were co-extracted from it with the AllPrep DNA/RNA mini kit. A primer matching the constant region was used to make TCR beta cDNA from 500 to 650 ng of total RNA. Three nested multiplex PCR rounds, a slightly modified ARM-PCR method, built the TCR beta libraries. Two initial PCR rounds of approximately 10 cycles each paired TRBV1-TRBV30 forward primers with a C-beta reverse primer. One entry per CDR3 protein, called by TCRdb with MiXCR from the multiplex PCR reads. The sample has 80,000 to 100,000 distinct CDR3 sequences; about 70% are singletons. The sample was tumor-adjacent normal liver tissue. These receptor sequences come from a man aged 40-50 years with primary liver carcinoma and hepatitis B virus infection.

Note on this clonotype: Germline and junction disagree at one end, which may indicate a read error. The chain carries TRBV12-3 or TRBV12-4 and TRBJ1-1; D unresolved. The CDR3 has 12 residues. CDR3 amino acids: CVNSFVTTEASF. For the CDR3, the DNA is TGTGTCAACAGTTTTGTAACCACTGAAGCTTCCTTT.

Worth noting for this clonotype: The junction differs from germline at one of its ends, possibly a read error. The chain uses TRBV11-2 and TRBJ2-7; a weak D match, TRBD2 (5 bases). Germline CDR1 is SGHAT and CDR2 is FQNNGV. The CDR3 runs 12 residues. The CDR3 sequence is CASSLGRGQQYF. In DNA form, the CDR3 reads TGTGCCAGCAGCTTGGGGAGAGGCCAGCAATACTTC.

J is TRBJ1-5 and V is TRBV30; D ambiguous. The CDR3 covers 13 residues. V lost 1 base to trimming and J lost 11 bases, with 15 bases between them. Germline V gives CDR1 GTSNPN, CDR2 SVGIG (reference sequence). The CDR3 reads CAWSGGSNLSQHF. The DNA for the CDR3 is TGTGCCTGGAGTGGTGGGAGCAATCTGTCCCAGCATTTT. The full variable domain, completed using reference TRBV30 and TRBJ1-5, is SQTIHQWPATLVQPVGSPLSLECTVEGTSNPNLYWYRQAAGRGLQLLFYSVGIGQISSEVPQNLSASRPQDRQFILSSKKLLLSDSGFYLCAWSGGSNLSQHFGDGTRLSIL.

Note on this clonotype: Germline is not matched at one junction end, which may reflect a read error. This chain connects TRBV12-3 or TRBV12-4 to TRBJ2-1; perhaps D is TRBD1 or TRBD2 (5 bases each). This CDR3 region has 13 residues. The CDR3 region has the DNA TGTGCCAGCAGCTGGAAAGCGGACAATGAGCGGTTCTTC. It encodes CASSWKADNERFF.

This clonotype was seen many times. This chain uses TRBV30 with TRBJ1-2; D is unclear. The length of the CDR3 is 14 residues. V was clipped by 0 bases and J by 4 bases, with 12 bases between them. CDR1 GTSNPN and CDR2 SVGIG come from the germline V gene (reference sequence). This chain's CDR3 is CAWSVPYLAYGYTF. CDR3 nucleotide sequence: TGTGCCTGGAGTGTACCATACCTAGCCTATGGCTACACCTTC. The whole variable domain, filled in from reference TRBV30 and TRBJ1-2, reads SQTIHQWPATLVQPVGSPLSLECTVEGTSNPNLYWYRQAAGRGLQLLFYSVGIGQISSEVPQNLSASRPQDRQFILSSKKLLLSDSGFYLCAWSVPYLAYGYTFGSGTRLTVV.

The count of this clonotype is one. A read error may account for a junction end that differs from germline. V is TRBV11-2 and J is TRBJ2-7, with TRBD2 as a possible D gene (5 bases). Germline assignment: CDR1 SGHAT and CDR2 FQNNGV. The CDR3 loop spans 14 amino acids. CDR3 nucleotide sequence: TGTACCAGCACCCGAGTGGGAGTGGGCTACGAGCAGTACTTC. It is translated as CTSTRVGVGYEQYF.

For this clonotype: The conserved final phenylalanine or tryptophan is absent from the CDR3, which likely points to a read error. The DNA is left out, because the CDR3 cannot be placed on it with certainty; the CDR3 is given as TCRdb lists it. The rearrangement joins TRBV7-8 to TRBJ2-3; the DNA was not compared with TRBD1, the D call given in the table. The CDR3 is 15 residues long, ends included. The germline V gene has CDR1 SGHVS and CDR2 FQNEAQ. Here the CDR3 reads CASSPTVQSTDTQYY.

The chain is built from TRBV6-1 and TRBJ2-3; maybe TRBD2 (6 bases). The CDR3 consists of 12 residues. Trimming removed 6 bases at V and 15 bases at J, with 19 bases between. From germline, CDR1 is MNHNS and CDR2 SASEGT. In DNA, the CDR3 is TGTGCCAGCAGGCGGACGGGGGATACACATTATTTT. It is translated as CASRRTGDTHYF.

This clonotype was seen at least ten times. This rearrangement joins TRBV29-1 to TRBJ2-5; D may correspond to TRBD1 or TRBD2 (5 bases each). The CDR3 consists of 14 residues. Germline V gene data show CDR1 as SQVTM and CDR2 as ANQGSEA. The germline V and J ends were trimmed by 1 base and 2 bases, with 11 bases remaining between them. CDR3 protein: CSVEAGAAQETQYF. The CDR3 nucleotides are TGCAGCGTTGAAGCCGGGGCAGCGCAAGAGACCCAGTACTTC.

A remark on this clonotype: The CDR3 does not end in the conserved phenylalanine or tryptophan, so this is likely a read error. The V and J genes are TRBV6-2 or TRBV6-3 and TRBJ2-4; D is unclear. Looked up from germline, CDR1 is MNHEY and CDR2 is SVGEGT. Trimming cost V 5 bases and J 3 bases, with 14 bases left between them. This CDR3 has 15 amino acids. The CDR3 sequence is CASSTFGVDKNIQYL. The CDR3 DNA reads TGTGCCAGCAGTACCTTTGGAGTAGACAAAAACATTCAGTACTTG.

The chain links TRBV18 to TRBJ2-7; 7 nucleotides line up with TRBD2. Per the germline V gene, CDR1 is KGHSH and CDR2 is LQKENI. The ends lost 6 bases at V and 7 bases at J; junction bases unmatched: 12. CDR3 length: 14 amino acids. This chain's CDR3 is CASSDIAGSYEQYF. Here the CDR3 DNA reads TGTGCCAGCTCGGACATAGCGGGTAGCTATGAGCAGTACTTC.

With respect to this clonotype: A read error is possible here, since a much larger clone lies one base away. This chain joins TRBV7-8 and TRBJ2-3; D not resolved. Germline V gene sequence: CDR1 SGHVS, CDR2 FQNEAQ. Trimming shortened V by 1 base and J by 6 bases, and 8 bases separated the two germline ends. This CDR3 has 13 residues. The CDR3 here is CASSLGVWDTQYF. The DNA of the CDR3 is TGTGCCAGCAGCTTAGGGGTGTGGGATACGCAGTATTTT.

This clonotype has at least ten counts. The chain carries TRBV6-5 and TRBJ1-1; no reliable D call. This CDR3 is built from 13 residues. Germline V gene lookup returns CDR1 MNHEY and CDR2 SVGAGI. Trimming removed 4 bases at V and 5 bases at J, with 11 bases between. CDR3 region: CASSSGPWTEAFF. In DNA form, the CDR3 reads TGTGCCAGCAGTTCGGGCCCTTGGACTGAAGCTTTCTTT.

Comments on this clonotype: A much larger clone differs from this one at a single base, so this may be a read error. Given the absence of the conserved phenylalanine or tryptophan at the CDR3 end, a read error is likely. V usage is TRBV5-4 and J usage is TRBJ2-7; TRBD1 matches at 7 bases. The CDR3 has 15 amino acids. V trimming: 0 bases; J trimming: 3 bases; junction bases outside the gene matches: 6. In germline, CDR1 is SGHNT, CDR2 YYREEE (reference sequence). CDR3 residues: CASSLGGTEGYEQYL. DNA for the CDR3: TGTGCCAGCAGCTTGGGAGGGACAGAGGGCTACGAGCAGTACCTC.

The chain couples TRBV19 to TRBJ2-7; D perhaps matches TRBD2 (6 bases). The CDR3 loop spans 16 amino acids. The V gene lost 3 bases and the J gene lost 5 bases, with 20 bases spanning the gap. CDR1 LNHDA and CDR2 SQIVND come from the germline V gene (reference sequence). The CDR3: CASSISRMGGGHEQYF. As DNA, the CDR3 is TGTGCCAGTAGTATCTCTCGGATGGGAGGAGGGCACGAGCAGTACTTC.

For this clonotype: This could be a read error, since a much larger clone is one nucleotide away. The V gene is TRBV14, the J gene TRBJ2-2, with D perhaps TRBD1 (5 bases). The CDR3 is 14 residues long. Germline V gives CDR1 SGHDN, CDR2 FVKESK. The V gene lost 3 bases and the J gene lost 4 bases, with 9 bases spanning the gap. The CDR3 DNA is TGTGCCAGCAGCCAGACCACAGGCACCGGGGAGCTGTTTTTT. It encodes CASSQTTGTGELFF.

Of note for this clonotype: Germline is not matched at one junction end, which may reflect a read error. The chain carries TRBV6-5 and TRBJ2-2; possibly TRBD2 for D (5 bases). The V gene's germline CDR1 is MNHEY and CDR2 SVGAGI. The length of the CDR3 is 17 residues. The CDR3: CASSLRPPGVNTGELSF. The CDR3, as DNA: TGTGCCAGTAGTCTTCGCCCACCTGGAGTGAACACCGGGGAGCTGTCTTTT.

The CDR3 reads CSVDDLETQFF. In nucleotides, the CDR3 is TGCAGCGTTGACGATCTGGAGACCCAGTTCTTC. The rearrangement links TRBV29-1 to TRBJ2-1; D is ambiguous. Germline CDR1 SQVTM, CDR2 ANQGSEA. The CDR3 sequence is 11 residues long. The germline V and J ends were trimmed by 3 bases and 13 bases, with 13 bases remaining between them.

Comment on this clonotype: A much larger clone sits a single nucleotide away, making a read error possible. CDR3 sequence (DNA): TGTGCCATCAGTGGGACAGGGGCCGACACAGATACGCAGTATTTT. It specifies CAISGTGADTDTQYF. The gene calls are TRBV10-3 and TRBJ2-3, with 9 positions matching TRBD1. CDR1 ENHRY and CDR2 SYGVKD come from the germline V gene. J lost 2 bases, V lost 4 bases, and 4 bases had no gene match. CDR3 length: 15 residues.

This clonotype was counted ten times or more. The chain links TRBV5-6 to TRBJ2-7; TRBD1 agrees at 8 bases. The V and J ends lost 4 bases and 3 bases, in that order; junction bases with no gene match: 6. This CDR3 spans 14 amino acids. Germline assignment: CDR1 SGHDT and CDR2 YYEEEE. The DNA for the CDR3 is TGTGCCAGCAGCAACCGGGACAGGAGCTACGAGCAGTACTTC. This encodes CASSNRDRSYEQYF.

V gene TRBV28 combines with J gene TRBJ2-7; tentatively, D is TRBD2 (6 bases). Trimming took 8 bases from V and 4 from J, leaving 24 bases between them. Germline assignment: CDR1 MDHEN and CDR2 SYDVKM. The length of the CDR3 is 16 residues. The CDR3 bases are TGTGCCAGCGGTTCCCCCGGCGGGAAGGGACGGTACGAGCAGTACTTC. This translates into CASGSPGGKGRYEQYF.

Concerning this clonotype: One base away lies a much larger clone, so this may be a sequencing read error. V is TRBV6-1 and J is TRBJ1-4; weak D call: TRBD1 (6 bases). This CDR3 has 15 amino acids. V was pared by 4 bases and J by 0 bases, with 9 bases between. CDR1 and CDR2 (germline): MNHNS, SASEGT. The CDR3 DNA is TGTGCCAGCAGTGTTAACAGGGCAACTAATGAAAAACTGTTTTTT. Its protein is CASSVNRATNEKLFF.

This clonotype was counted many times. CDR3 in amino acids: CASTIGTFGYEQYF. The DNA of the CDR3 is TGTGCCAGCACCATTGGGACTTTTGGCTACGAGCAGTACTTC. This chain links TRBV6-6 with TRBJ2-7, with D possibly TRBD2 on 6 matching bases. The CDR3 loop spans 14 amino acids. The V gene lost 7 bases and the J gene lost 3 bases, with 16 bases spanning the gap. The germline gives CDR1 MNHNY, CDR2 SVGAGI (reference sequence).

On this clonotype itself: The missing conserved phenylalanine or tryptophan at the end of this CDR3 makes a read error likely. V is TRBV29-1 and J is TRBJ2-3; D could derive from TRBD1 or TRBD2 (5 bases each). V was clipped by 3 bases and J by 5 bases, with 15 bases between them. Germline CDR1 reads SQVTM; CDR2 reads ANQGSEA. The CDR3 is made up of 14 amino acids. CDR3 bases: TGCAGCGTTGAGGGTGGGGGAGACAGAGATACGCAGTATTCT. Amino acids: CSVEGGGDRDTQYS.

About this clonotype itself: The junction shows a germline mismatch at one end, possibly a read error. The chain is built from TRBV11-3 and TRBJ2-7; no firm D call. This CDR3 has 14 amino acids. Germline assignment: CDR1 SGHNT and CDR2 YENEEA. CDR3 sequence reads: CARSDGFPPYKQYF. The DNA for the CDR3 is TGTGCCCGCAGCGACGGTTTCCCTCCCTACAAGCAGTACTTC. Filled out from reference TRBV11-3 and TRBJ2-7, the complete variable domain reads EAGVVQSPRYKIIEKKQPVAFWCNPISGHNTLYWYLQNLGQGPELLIRYENEEAVDDSQLPKDRFSAERLKGVDSTLKIQPAELGDSAVYLCARSDGFPPYKQYFGPGTRLTVT.

A remark on this clonotype: One end of the junction is discordant with germline, which a read error may explain. J is TRBJ2-7 and V is TRBV7-9; 8 positions match TRBD2. This CDR3 is 16 amino acids long. The germline CDR1 and CDR2 sequences are SEHNR and FQNEAQ (reference sequence). In DNA, the CDR3 is TGTGCCGGCAGCTTAGCGGTAGCGGGGCCCTCGAACGAGCAGTACTTC. As protein: CAGSLAVAGPSNEQYF.

In the case of this clonotype: It may be a read error: a sequence one base away is much more abundant. This chain uses TRBV29-1 with TRBJ1-6, with TRBD1 as a possible D gene (5 bases). This CDR3 is 14 amino acids long. The germline gives CDR1 SQVTM, CDR2 ANQGSEA. The ends were cut back, 6 bases at V and 9 bases at J, with 18 bases in the middle. The CDR3 region is CSVRTGQAASPLHF. The CDR3 bases are TGCAGCGTCCGTACCGGACAAGCGGCTTCACCCCTCCACTTT.

As concerns this clonotype: One base away lies a much larger clone, so this may be a sequencing read error. The chain links TRBV5-5 to TRBJ2-3; the D gene is possibly TRBD2 (6 bases). The germline V gene has CDR1 SGHKS and CDR2 YYEKEE (reference sequence). This CDR3 region has 12 residues. The CDR3 DNA is TGTGCCGGCAGTAGGAGGGATAATACGCAGTATTTT. As protein: CAGSRRDNTQYF.

To note about this clonotype: A read error may explain this, as a much larger clone is one base away. The chain recombines TRBV5-6 with TRBJ2-2, with TRBD2 as a possible D gene (6 bases). Germline assignment: CDR1 SGHDT and CDR2 YYEEEE. The CDR3 has 17 residues. V was pared by 5 bases and J by 2 bases, with 19 bases between. In DNA form, the CDR3 reads TGTGCCAGCAGACTGGGGGTTAGCGGAGCCAACACCGGGGAGCTGTTTTTT. Residues: CASRLGVSGANTGELFF.

This clonotype has just a few counts. The V gene is TRBV7-9, the J gene TRBJ1-2; D uncertain. CDR3 length equals 15 residues. Trimming took off 5 bases at V and 4 bases at J, with 17 bases between the two ends. The germline gives CDR1 SEHNR, CDR2 FQNEAQ (reference sequence). CDR3 in amino acids: CASSHGQRKSYGYTF. Here the CDR3 DNA reads TGTGCCAGCAGCCACGGGCAGCGGAAATCCTATGGCTACACCTTC.

Note on this clonotype: Relative to the germline gene, one junction end is altered; a read error may explain this. The rearrangement joins TRBV4-1 to TRBJ2-2; 9 bases fit TRBD2. The germline CDR1 and CDR2 sequences are MGHRA and YSYEKL. The length of the CDR3 is 16 residues. The CDR3 nucleotides read TGCGCCAACAGCCCTAGGACTAGCGTGGTGTCCGGGGAGCTGTTTTTT. This sequence encodes CANSPRTSVVSGELFF.

Worth noting for this clonotype: The conserved final phenylalanine or tryptophan is absent from the CDR3, which likely points to a read error. This chain joins TRBV11-2 and TRBJ2-1; TRBD2 matches at 10 bases. Germline CDR1 and CDR2: SGHAT and FQNNGV. The CDR3 spans 18 residues. With 1 base clipped from V and 2 bases from J, the junction kept 8 bases outside the gene matches. CDR3: CASSLGGQAGGPYNEQFS. CDR3 DNA: TGTGCCAGCAGCTTAGGGGGACAAGCGGGAGGGCCCTACAATGAGCAGTTCTCC.